These 14 T cell receptor beta chains were sequenced from one sample in a study of glioma-infiltrating T cells. The iRepertoire nested amplicon-rescue multiplex PCR amplified TCR alpha and beta CDR3s from RNA. TCRdb passed the multiplex PCR reads through MiXCR, listing each CDR3 protein once. Altogether 150,000 to 200,000 distinct CDR3 sequences are present, about 46% being singletons, with the ten largest covering around 5.3%. The source material was glioma tissue, nonneoplastic brain tissue, or PBMCs (not recorded which). The receptors come from a human donor with low-grade glioma or glioblastoma, undergoing nonglioma brain surgery, or in good health (not recorded which).

Comment on this clonotype: The CDR3 ends on some other residue instead of the conserved phenylalanine or tryptophan, so this is likely a read error. The gene calls are TRBV3-1 and TRBJ1-2; D is undetermined. Germline loops: CDR1 LGHDT, CDR2 YNNKEL (reference sequence). The CDR3 loop spans 12 amino acids. V lost 5 bases and J 7 bases, leaving 11 bases between the germline ends. The CDR3 DNA reads TGTGCCAGCAGCTCCGGACTGTCTGGCTACACCCTC. It is translated as CASSSGLSGYTL.

With regard to this clonotype: One base away lies a much larger clone, so this may be a sequencing read error. This chain joins TRBV6-1 and TRBJ1-5; D is ambiguous. Between the trimmed V and J ends, which lost 4 bases and 8 bases, there was a span of 18 bases. Germline assignment: CDR1 MNHNS and CDR2 SASEGT. The CDR3 is 15 residues long. CDR3 in DNA: TGTGCCAGCAGTGTATCCCCGCATGGGGATAAGCCCCAGCATTTT. Its protein product is CASSVSPHGDKPQHF.

Details on this clonotype: One end of the junction does not line up with germline, which may come from a read error. This chain links TRBV28 with TRBJ2-1; D ambiguous. The CDR3 is made up of 13 amino acids. Germline loops: CDR1 MDHEN, CDR2 SYDVKM. The CDR3 spells CASRPPRSSKHFF. CDR3 DNA sequence: TGTGCCAGCAGGCCCCCCCGCAGCAGTAAGCATTTCTTC.

This chain connects TRBV9 to TRBJ1-3, with 7 positions matching TRBD1. V lost 0 bases and J lost 2; bases outside the gene matches: 8. Per the germline V gene, CDR1 is SGDLS and CDR2 is YYNGEE. The CDR3 loop spans 17 amino acids. CDR3 region: CASSVDPRGRTGNTIYF. The CDR3 bases are TGTGCCAGCAGCGTAGACCCCAGGGGGAGGACTGGAAACACCATATATTTT.

Points on this clonotype: Because it lacks the conserved phenylalanine or tryptophan at the end, this CDR3 is likely a read error. The rearrangement uses TRBV19 and TRBJ1-1; D call uncertain. This CDR3 has 13 amino acids. The germline V gene has CDR1 LNHDA and CDR2 SQIVND (reference sequence). CDR3 region: CDSNVRGNTEAFL. Here the CDR3 DNA reads TGTGACAGTAACGTACGGGGGAACACTGAAGCTTTCCTT.

On this clonotype itself: A much larger clone lies a single base off, so this may be a read error. The genes are TRBV3-1 and TRBJ1-5; TRBD1 agrees at 7 bases. Germline V gene lookup returns CDR1 LGHDT and CDR2 YNNKEL (reference sequence). The CDR3 has 14 amino acids. With 4 bases clipped from V and 6 bases from J, the junction kept 6 bases outside the gene matches. CDR3 protein: CASSLDRERQPQHF. The CDR3 DNA follows: TGTGCCAGCAGCCTCGACAGGGAGCGTCAGCCCCAGCATTTT.

Concerning this clonotype: At one end the junction does not follow the germline gene, possibly because of a read error. The chain employs TRBV6-1 and TRBJ1-5; TRBD1 aligns across 10 bases. This CDR3 has 13 amino acids. Germline CDR1 and CDR2: MNHNS and SASEGT. The CDR3 loop is CASTRTGGQPKHF. The CDR3 region has the DNA TGTGCCAGCACCAGGACAGGGGGTCAGCCCAAGCATTTT.

This clonotype has at least ten counts. The chain recombines TRBV6-1 with TRBJ2-2, with TRBD1 as a possible D gene (6 bases). The V end lost 11 bases, the J end lost 4 bases, and 14 bases lay between the germline ends. This CDR3 has 13 amino acids. Looked up from germline, CDR1 is MNHNS and CDR2 is SASEGT. CDR3 residues: CAGMDSFTGELFF. The CDR3 DNA reads as TGTGCCGGCATGGACAGTTTCACCGGGGAGCTGTTTTTT.

This clonotype was found a few times. This chain connects TRBV11-2 to TRBJ1-2; D possibly corresponds to TRBD1 (5 bases). The CDR3 is 15 residues long. Germline CDR1 and CDR2: SGHAT and FQNNGV. V was shortened by 4 bases and J by 4 bases, with 16 bases between the two germline ends. The CDR3 is CASSSGFGHLYGYTF. The CDR3 DNA reads as TGTGCCAGCAGCTCCGGTTTCGGACATCTCTATGGCTACACCTTC.

This clonotype came up once. Being one base from a much bigger clone, this may be a read error. V and J are TRBV28 and TRBJ2-2; 7 nucleotides align to TRBD1. This CDR3 region has 16 residues. CDR1 is MDHEN and CDR2 is SYDVKM in the germline V gene. The CDR3 DNA follows: TGTGCCAGCAGTTTACCCGGGACAGCGAACACCGGGGATCTGTTTTTT. It codes for CASSLPGTANTGDLFF.

This clonotype occurred many times. This chain connects TRBV18 to TRBJ1-1; D is unclear. The CDR3 sequence is 13 residues long. Germline V gene lookup returns CDR1 KGHSH and CDR2 LQKENI. Trimming stripped 3 bases from V and 3 bases from J, with 8 bases between. The CDR3 DNA reads TGTGCCAGCTCACCGAGGGCCGACACTGAAGCTTTCTTT. Its protein product is CASSPRADTEAFF. The variable domain in full, with the rest retrieved from reference TRBV18 and TRBJ1-1, is NAGVMQNPRHLVRRRGQEARLRCSPMKGHSHVYWYRQLPEEGLKFMVYLQKENIIDESGMPKERFSAEFPKEGPSILRIQQVVRGDSAAYFCASSPRADTEAFFGQGTRLTVV.

This sequence joins TRBV20-1 and TRBJ2-2; 7 bases match TRBD1. Germline V gene lookup returns CDR1 DFQATT and CDR2 SNEGSKA (reference sequence). The CDR3 is 15 residues long. After removal of 6 bases from V and 8 bases from J, the junction contained 15 bases not matched to a gene. Here the CDR3 DNA reads TGCAGTGCAAGACGGAGCGACAGGGTCACTGGGGAGCTGTTTTTT. This gives the protein CSARRSDRVTGELFF.

This clonotype appeared many times. The chain is built from TRBV19 and TRBJ2-3; the D is unclear. From germline, CDR1 is LNHDA and CDR2 SQIVND (reference sequence). V lost 6 bases to trimming and J lost 0 bases, with 7 bases between them. The CDR3 is 13 amino acids. This chain's CDR3 is CASSGSSTDTQYF. In DNA, the CDR3 is TGTGCCAGTAGCGGGTCTAGCACAGATACGCAGTATTTT.

CDR3 amino acids: CAVGGGTDTQYF. For the CDR3, the DNA is TGTGCAGTGGGGGGCGGCACAGATACGCAGTATTTT. V is TRBV6-1 and J is TRBJ2-3, with D possibly being TRBD1 or TRBD2 (6 bases each). The CDR3 consists of 12 residues. Germline CDR1 MNHNS, CDR2 SASEGT.